This T cell receptor (beta chain) was recovered during a study of blood T cell repertoires in COVID-19. Method: immunoSEQ multiplex PCR; TCRdb's copy keeps in-frame clones and lacks some. Of a few hundred thousand clones listed, 65% to 85% are singletons. Germline lookup yields CDR1 LGHDT and CDR2 YNNKEL (reference sequence). The V gene end was trimmed by 0 bases and the J gene end by 4 bases; junction bases not matched to a gene: 4. This CDR3 is built from 16 residues. This TCR was recovered from a man aged 50-60 years with active or convalescent COVID-19. The chain carries TRBV3-1 (or the pseudogene TRBV3-2) and TRBJ2-3; 10 bases agree with TRBD2. Specimen: peripheral blood. This chain's CDR3 is CASSQDASGGSDTQYF. As DNA, the CDR3 is TGTGCCAGCAGCCAAGACGCTAGCGGGGGATCAGATACGCAGTATTTT.